Presented here are 22 T cell receptor beta chains from one specimen sequenced in a study of cytomegalovirus exposure and HLA in healthy donors. PCR primers comprised 60 Vbeta and 13 Jbeta primers. Repertoires were generated with immunoSEQ multiplex PCR, while TCRdb's copy carries only in-frame clones and drops some. The sample lists about 180,000 clones, 60% to 80% occurring once. Material for sequencing was PBMCs. Receptors originate from a middle-aged man in good health and CMV-seropositive.

The rearrangement joins TRBV7-2 to TRBJ1-2; 8 bases are shared with TRBD1. The V gene end was trimmed by 2 bases and the J gene end by 7 bases; junction bases not matched to a gene: 6. This CDR3 is built from 14 residues. CDR1 and CDR2 from the germline V gene are SGHTA and FQGNSA. The CDR3 reads CASSLQGAASGYTF. CDR3 bases: TGTGCCAGCAGCTTACAGGGGGCGGCCTCTGGCTACACCTTC.

This sequence joins TRBV11-3 and TRBJ2-5, with D perhaps matching TRBD2 (5 bases). The germline gives CDR1 SGHNT, CDR2 YENEEA. Trimming removed 0 bases from V and 0 bases from J, with 11 bases in between. The CDR3 is made up of 16 amino acids. CDR3 protein: CASSLDGRADQETQYF. CDR3 sequence (DNA): TGTGCCAGCAGCTTAGATGGTCGAGCGGACCAAGAGACCCAGTACTTC.

The V call is TRBV2, the J call TRBJ1-4; 7 bases agree with TRBD1. CDR1 is SNHLY, CDR2 FYNNEI, per germline. Trimming cost V 6 bases and J 0 bases; bases outside gene matches: 7. The CDR3 runs 16 residues. The CDR3 DNA sequence: TGTGCCAGCAGCAGTGGACAGGTACCAACTAATGAAAAACTGTTTTTT. Amino acids: CASSSGQVPTNEKLFF.

The chain uses TRBV28 and TRBJ2-7; no clear D. This CDR3 is 15 amino acids long. The germline V gene has CDR1 MDHEN and CDR2 SYDVKM. V lost 1 base and J lost 1, with 11 bases in between. The CDR3 loop is CASSLSPVLSYEQYF. DNA for the CDR3: TGTGCCAGCAGTTTATCCCCTGTACTATCCTACGAGCAGTACTTC. The full variable domain, completed using reference TRBV28 and TRBJ2-7, is DVKVTQSSRYLVKRTGEKVFLECVQDMDHENMFWYRQDPGLGLRLIYFSYDVKMKEKGDIPEGYSVSREKKERFSLILESASTNQTSMYLCASSLSPVLSYEQYFGPGTRLTVT.

The CDR3 sequence: CASSGGLTSPGVYNEQFF. As DNA, the CDR3 is TGTGCCAGCAGCGGAGGGCTGACCTCCCCAGGAGTATACAATGAGCAGTTCTTC. This chain links TRBV9 with TRBJ2-1, with a weak D call TRBD2 (5 bases). Trimming cost V 3 bases and J 4 bases, with 23 bases left between them. Germline CDR1 SGDLS, CDR2 YYNGEE. The CDR3 is 18 amino acids. The full variable domain, with the rest looked up from reference TRBV9 and TRBJ2-1, is DSGVTQTPKHLITATGQRVTLRCSPRSGDLSVYWYQQSLDQGLQFLIQYYNGEERAKGNILERFSAQQFPDLHSELNLSSLELGDSALYFCASSGGLTSPGVYNEQFFGPGTRLTVL.

The CDR3 protein is CASSLANLQETQYF. The CDR3 DNA follows: TGTGCCAGCAGCTTGGCCAACCTACAAGAGACCCAGTACTTC. V gene TRBV5-5 combines with J gene TRBJ2-5; D is ambiguous. CDR3 length: 14 residues. The V gene's germline CDR1 is SGHKS and CDR2 YYEKEE (reference sequence). Trimming took 0 bases from V and 2 from J, leaving 8 bases between them.

This clone was recorded only once. The chain uses TRBV19 and TRBJ2-7; 8 nucleotides line up with TRBD2. CDR1 is LNHDA and CDR2 is SQIVND in the germline V gene (reference sequence). With 4 bases clipped from V and 3 bases from J, the junction kept 8 bases outside the gene matches. CDR3 length equals 15 residues. CDR3 sequence (DNA): TGTGCCAGTAGTAACCGGGGGGGCTCGAACTACGAGCAGTACTTC. It translates to CASSNRGGSNYEQYF.

This chain joins TRBV2 and TRBJ1-3, with 7 nucleotides matching TRBD1. Germline CDR1 reads SNHLY; CDR2 reads FYNNEI. The length of the CDR3 is 14 residues. The trim removed 7 bases at V and 4 bases at J, leaving 7 bases unmatched. The CDR3 reads CASILDRAGNTIYF. The CDR3 DNA follows: TGTGCCAGCATCTTAGACAGGGCGGGAAACACCATATATTTT.

The gene calls are TRBV28 and TRBJ1-5; TRBD1 is a possible D gene (5 bases). Germline values: CDR1 MDHEN, CDR2 SYDVKM. This CDR3 region has 16 residues. The V end lost 10 bases, the J end lost 4 bases, and 23 bases lay between the germline ends. This chain's CDR3 is CATPGGGRRRNQPQHF. CDR3 nucleotides: TGTGCCACCCCGGGGGGGGGTCGTCGTCGAAATCAGCCCCAGCATTTT.

With regard to this clone: One end of the junction does not line up with germline, which may come from a read error. V and J are TRBV7-3 and TRBJ2-3; perhaps TRBD2 as D (6 bases). Germline CDR1 and CDR2: SGHTA and FQGTGA. The CDR3 extends over 16 amino acids. The DNA for the CDR3 is TGCGCCAGCAGCCAAGAGGGCGGGAAGAGCACAGATACGCAGTATTTT. As protein: CASSQEGGKSTDTQYF.

CDR3 coding DNA: TGTGCCAGTACCCGGCAGGGCGGCACCGGGGAGCTGTTTTTT. Translating gives CASTRQGGTGELFF. V is TRBV19 and J is TRBJ2-2; D possibly corresponds to TRBD1 (5 bases). From germline, CDR1 is LNHDA and CDR2 SQIVND (reference sequence). The V end lost 7 bases, the J end lost 4 bases, and 13 bases lay between the germline ends. This CDR3 region has 14 residues. Filled out from reference TRBV19 and TRBJ2-2, the complete variable domain reads DGGITQSPKYLFRKEGQNVTLSCEQNLNHDAMYWYRQDPGQGLRLIYYSQIVNDFQKGDIAEGYSVSREKKESFPLTVTSAQKNPTAFYLCASTRQGGTGELFFGEGSRLTVL.

This clone was seen a handful of times. The genes are TRBV27 and TRBJ2-1; 8 positions agree with TRBD2. Germline CDR1 is MNHEY and CDR2 is SMNVEV (reference sequence). V was clipped by 6 bases and J by 1 base; unmatched bases: 2. The CDR3 covers 14 residues. The CDR3 bases are TGTGCCAGCAGACTAGCGGCATCCTACAATGAGCAGTTCTTC. This sequence encodes CASRLAASYNEQFF.

The chain links TRBV27 to TRBJ2-7; TRBD2 agrees at 9 bases. Germline V gene data show CDR1 as MNHEY and CDR2 as SMNVEV (reference sequence). CDR3 length equals 15 residues. With V trimmed by 7 bases and J by 6 bases, 13 bases remained unmatched. The CDR3 sequence: CASTRQAGGPFEQYF. DNA for the CDR3: TGTGCCAGCACCCGGCAGGCGGGAGGGCCTTTCGAGCAGTACTTC.

The gene calls are TRBV6-4 and TRBJ2-5; 9 bases fit TRBD2. Judging by the DNA end, TRBJ2-7 fits better; the J call may be wrong. Germline V lookup: CDR1 MRHNA, CDR2 SNTAGT. CDR3 size: 16 residues. Here the CDR3 reads CASSEGAGGPLYEQYF. The CDR3 DNA reads as TGTGCCAGCAGTGAGGGGGCGGGAGGGCCTCTTTACGAGCAGTACTTC.

The chain has TRBV11-3 and TRBJ2-5; 9 positions match TRBD2. Germline V gives CDR1 SGHNT, CDR2 YENEEA. V was pared by 5 bases and J by 5 bases, with 9 bases of the junction left unmatched. The CDR3 totals 15 residues. The CDR3 DNA reads TGTGCCAGCAGCCAAAAGGGCGGGAGGGTTGAGACCCAGTACTTC. This sequence encodes CASSQKGGRVETQYF.

The V gene is TRBV27, the J gene TRBJ1-1, with D perhaps TRBD1 (5 bases). CDR3 length: 13 amino acids. Between the trimmed V and J ends, which lost 4 bases and 9 bases, there was a span of 15 bases. The germline CDR1 and CDR2 sequences are MNHEY and SMNVEV (reference sequence). CDR3 loop: CASSWGGREKAFF. The DNA for the CDR3 is TGTGCCAGCAGTTGGGGGGGACGGGAAAAAGCTTTCTTT.

This clone occurred a few times. The gene calls are TRBV6-1 and TRBJ1-2, with a tentative D call TRBD1 (5 bases). The CDR3 consists of 15 residues. In germline, CDR1 is MNHNS, CDR2 SASEGT. V was cut by 6 bases and J by 4 bases, with 18 bases left in between. The CDR3 reads CASSPYRQRLYGYTF. CDR3 in DNA: TGTGCCAGCAGCCCATATCGACAGCGACTCTATGGCTACACCTTC.

This clone occurred once. J is TRBJ2-5 and V is TRBV10-2; 10 bases agree with TRBD1. Losses at the gene ends were 6 bases for V and 4 bases for J; bases not matched to a gene: 5. Germline CDR1 WSHSY, CDR2 SAAADI. This CDR3 has 14 residues. This CDR3 is CASRVGQGVETQYF. In nucleotides, the CDR3 is TGCGCCAGCAGGGTCGGACAGGGGGTAGAGACCCAGTACTTC.

This sequence joins TRBV9 and TRBJ2-1, with D perhaps matching TRBD2 (5 bases). The CDR3 extends over 14 amino acids. V was clipped by 0 bases and J by 8 bases, with 12 bases between them. Germline values: CDR1 SGDLS, CDR2 YYNGEE. The CDR3 bases are TGTGCCAGCAGCGTAGGCGGGCTACTCGATGAGCAGTTCTTC. It translates to CASSVGGLLDEQFF.

The V call is TRBV9, the J call TRBJ2-1; 11 bases fit TRBD2. The V segment lost 7 bases and the J segment 1 base; nucleotides outside the gene matches: 13. This CDR3 has 18 amino acids. Germline V gives CDR1 SGDLS, CDR2 YYNGEE. CDR3 coding DNA: TGTGCCAGCGCTACTAGCGGGAGAGGGGGAGGTTCCTACAATGAGCAGTTCTTC. Translation gives CASATSGRGGGSYNEQFF.

The CDR3 is CASSITSGPNTGELFF. The CDR3 bases are TGTGCCAGCAGCATAACTAGCGGGCCGAACACCGGGGAGCTGTTTTTT. The chain carries TRBV9 and TRBJ2-2; 9 bases align to TRBD2. The CDR3 loop spans 16 amino acids. V lost 4 bases, J lost 0 bases, and 4 bases stayed unmatched. Germline CDR1 is SGDLS and CDR2 is YYNGEE.

The CDR3, as DNA: TGTGCCATCAGACAAACCGGGACAGGGGCCTACGAGCAGTACTTC. Translating it yields CAIRQTGTGAYEQYF. This chain links TRBV10-3 with TRBJ2-7, with 10 positions matching TRBD1. The germline V gene has CDR1 ENHRY and CDR2 SYGVKD. V shed 6 bases and J 2 bases; nucleotides not matched to a gene: 7. The CDR3 extends over 15 amino acids.